The 10 T cell receptor beta chains below all came from one sample that was sequenced in a study of cytomegalovirus exposure and HLA in healthy donors. Assay: immunoSEQ multiplex PCR; the TCRdb copy retains only in-frame clones and omits some. Seen here are 150,000 to 200,000 clones, about 81% observed once, and the top ten hold around 1.2%. The sequenced sample was PBMCs. Receptors originate from a woman in her thirties in good health and CMV-seronegative.

This clone was detected only once. V usage is TRBV6-5 and J usage is TRBJ2-1; 8 bases fit TRBD2. This CDR3 comprises 15 residues. J was trimmed by 4 bases and V by 2 bases; bases with no gene match: 4. Germline CDR1 MNHEY, CDR2 SVGAGI. The CDR3 coding sequence is TGTGCCAGCAGTTACGGAGCGGGAGCATACAATGAGCAGTTCTTC. It translates to CASSYGAGAYNEQFF.

This rearrangement joins TRBV7-6 to TRBJ1-1; D unclear. The V and J ends lost 1 base and 7 bases respectively, with 16 bases between them. Germline assignment: CDR1 SGHVS and CDR2 FNYEAQ. The CDR3 extends over 15 amino acids. The CDR3: CASSLVEWSTGEAFF. CDR3 nucleotides: TGTGCCAGCAGCTTAGTCGAATGGAGTACGGGTGAAGCTTTCTTT.

This chain uses TRBV15 with TRBJ1-2; D gene unclear. The V and J ends lost 0 bases and 10 bases respectively, with 9 bases between them. This CDR3 is built from 12 residues. CDR1 is LNHNV and CDR2 is YYDKDF in the germline V gene (reference sequence). This CDR3 is CATSRDLTHYTF. CDR3 nucleotides: TGTGCCACCAGCAGAGATCTAACCCACTACACCTTC.

The rearrangement joins TRBV14 to TRBJ1-5; D is unresolved. Trimming removed 1 base at V and 6 bases at J, with 13 bases between. The CDR3 is 15 residues long. Per the germline V gene, CDR1 is SGHDN and CDR2 is FVKESK. Here the CDR3 DNA reads TGTGCCAGCAGCCAAGGCGGGCAGGTCGGTCAGCCCCAGCATTTT. Its translation is CASSQGGQVGQPQHF.

J is TRBJ2-1 and V is TRBV6-1, with 8 bases identical to TRBD2. CDR1 and CDR2 from the germline V gene are MNHNS and SASEGT. The ends lost 2 bases at V and 15 bases at J; junction bases unmatched: 12. CDR3 size: 14 residues. The CDR3, as DNA: TGTGCCAGCAGTGAAATGGGAGCGGGAGTTAGCCCGTTCTTC. This sequence encodes CASSEMGAGVSPFF.

The chain is built from TRBV19 and TRBJ2-2; 7 bases are a match to TRBD2. The CDR3 is 15 amino acids. The germline V gene has CDR1 LNHDA and CDR2 SQIVND (reference sequence). The V segment lost 10 bases and the J segment 2 bases; nucleotides outside the gene matches: 10. CDR3 in amino acids: CATVPGGPNTGELFF. CDR3 bases: TGTGCCACTGTCCCGGGGGGACCTAACACCGGGGAGCTGTTTTTT.

This clone occurred many times. V is TRBV30 and J is TRBJ1-4; D not certain. In germline, CDR1 is GTSNPN, CDR2 SVGIG (reference sequence). The V end was cut by 7 bases, the J end by 2 bases, with 11 bases between. The CDR3 spans 13 residues. The CDR3 bases are TGTGCCTCCACATCTTTCACTAATGAAAAACTGTTTTTT. This codes for CASTSFTNEKLFF.

Only a few counts were recorded for this clone. The chain has TRBV30 and TRBJ2-7; D may be TRBD2 (5 bases). Germline V gene sequence: CDR1 GTSNPN, CDR2 SVGIG (reference sequence). V gave up 7 bases and J gave up 3 bases, with 10 bases separating them. This CDR3 has 11 amino acids. CDR3 DNA: TGTGCCTCACAACGGGGCTACGAGCAGTACTTC. Residues: CASQRGYEQYF.

This clone has only one observation. This sequence joins TRBV9 and TRBJ2-1; TRBD2 matches 8 bases. CDR3 length: 16 residues. V was clipped by 0 bases and J by 6 bases; unmatched bases: 8. Germline V gene data show CDR1 as SGDLS and CDR2 as YYNGEE. The CDR3 region has the DNA TGTGCCAGCAGCGTAGCCCCGGTAGCGGGGAGCAATGAGCAGTTCTTC. It specifies CASSVAPVAGSNEQFF.

This chain connects TRBV6-5 to TRBJ1-1; D remains ambiguous. Trimming removed 6 bases from V and 4 bases from J, with 15 bases in between. The CDR3 sequence is 14 residues long. Germline V gene lookup returns CDR1 MNHEY and CDR2 SVGAGI. The CDR3 reads CASRLGSQTTEAFF. CDR3 DNA sequence: TGTGCCAGCAGACTTGGGTCACAGACCACTGAAGCTTTCTTT.